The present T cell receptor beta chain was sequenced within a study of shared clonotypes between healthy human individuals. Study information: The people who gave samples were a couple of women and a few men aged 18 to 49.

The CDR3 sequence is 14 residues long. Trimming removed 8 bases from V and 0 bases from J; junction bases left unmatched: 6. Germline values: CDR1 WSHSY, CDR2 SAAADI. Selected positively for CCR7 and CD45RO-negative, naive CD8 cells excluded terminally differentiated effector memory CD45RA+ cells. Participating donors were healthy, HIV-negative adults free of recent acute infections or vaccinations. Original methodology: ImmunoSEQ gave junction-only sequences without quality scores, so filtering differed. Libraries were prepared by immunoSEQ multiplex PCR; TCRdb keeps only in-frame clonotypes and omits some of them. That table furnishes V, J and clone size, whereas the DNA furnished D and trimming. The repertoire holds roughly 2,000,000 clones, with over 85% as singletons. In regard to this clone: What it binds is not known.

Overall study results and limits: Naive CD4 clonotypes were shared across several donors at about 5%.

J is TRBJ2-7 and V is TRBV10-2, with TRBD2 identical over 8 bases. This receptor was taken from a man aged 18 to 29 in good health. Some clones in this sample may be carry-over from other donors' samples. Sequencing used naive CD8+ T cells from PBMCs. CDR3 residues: CASAQRELSYEQYF. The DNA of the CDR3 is TGCGCCAGCGCCCAGCGGGAGCTCTCCTACGAGCAGTACTTC.